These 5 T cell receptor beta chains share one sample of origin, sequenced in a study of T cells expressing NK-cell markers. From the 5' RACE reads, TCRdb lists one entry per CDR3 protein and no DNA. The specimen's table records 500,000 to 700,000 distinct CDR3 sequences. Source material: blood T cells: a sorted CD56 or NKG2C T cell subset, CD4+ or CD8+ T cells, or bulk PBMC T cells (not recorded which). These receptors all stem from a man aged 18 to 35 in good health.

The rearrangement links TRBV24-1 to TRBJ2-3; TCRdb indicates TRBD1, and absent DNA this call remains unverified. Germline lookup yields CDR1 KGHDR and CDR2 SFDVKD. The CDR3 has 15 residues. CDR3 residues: CATSDFSSGPDTQYF.

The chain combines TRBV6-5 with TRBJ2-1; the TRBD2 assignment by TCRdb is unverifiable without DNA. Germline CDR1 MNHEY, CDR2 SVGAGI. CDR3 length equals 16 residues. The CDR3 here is CASSYRLMGGENEQFF.

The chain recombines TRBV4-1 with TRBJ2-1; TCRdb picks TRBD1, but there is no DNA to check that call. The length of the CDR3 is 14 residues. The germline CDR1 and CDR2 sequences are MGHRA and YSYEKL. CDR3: CASRGLGPHNEQFF.

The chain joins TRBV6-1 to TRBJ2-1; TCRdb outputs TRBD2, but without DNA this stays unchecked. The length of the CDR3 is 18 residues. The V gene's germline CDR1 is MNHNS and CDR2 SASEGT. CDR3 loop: CASSPQRLPGVSSNEQFF.

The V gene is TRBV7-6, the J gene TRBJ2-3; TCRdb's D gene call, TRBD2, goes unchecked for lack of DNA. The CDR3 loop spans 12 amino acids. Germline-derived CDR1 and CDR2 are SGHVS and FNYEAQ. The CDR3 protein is CASSLVSGQQYF.